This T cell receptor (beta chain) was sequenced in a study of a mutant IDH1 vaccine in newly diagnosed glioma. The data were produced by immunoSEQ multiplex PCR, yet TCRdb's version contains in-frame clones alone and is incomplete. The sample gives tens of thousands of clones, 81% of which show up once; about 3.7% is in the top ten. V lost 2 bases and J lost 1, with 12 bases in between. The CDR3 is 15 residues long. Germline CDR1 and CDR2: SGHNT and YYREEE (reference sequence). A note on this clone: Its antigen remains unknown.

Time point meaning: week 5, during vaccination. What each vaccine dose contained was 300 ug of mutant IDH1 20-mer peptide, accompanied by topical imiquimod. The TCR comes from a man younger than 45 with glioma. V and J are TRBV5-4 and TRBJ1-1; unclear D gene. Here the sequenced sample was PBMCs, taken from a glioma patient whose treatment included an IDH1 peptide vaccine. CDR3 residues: CASSFEANRNTEAFF. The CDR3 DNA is TGTGCCAGCAGCTTTGAGGCCAATCGGAACACTGAAGCTTTCTTT.